This T cell receptor (beta chain) was captured by sequencing in a study of T cell responses to AZD1222 COVID-19 vaccine (dated by TCRdb to the early 2020s). In terms of the full investigation: AZD1222 recipients with second doses at about 4 weeks or about 12 weeks were pooled, because spike-specific TCR depth and breadth did not differ between schedules. A total of 233 trial participants underwent TCR sequencing, of whom approximately 210 received two doses of AZD1222 and about 26 received two doses of the MenACWY control vaccine. Enrollment into the trials was organized by age into subgroups of 18-55, 56-69 and 70-plus years, and those subgroups contained roughly 160, 29 and 62 TCR-sequenced participants, respectively.

The study at large found these results: Participants were mostly white British and included more females than males, and it was suggested by the authors that clonal diversity may have been underestimated. Vaccine-associated CD4 TCRs spanned the whole spike protein, with dominant responses in regions 160-218 and 743-854. Reportedly, close to half of the unique spike-specific TCRs recognized epitopes lying outside the regions that are mutated in the B.1.351 and B.1.1.7 variants. After two AZD1222 doses, spike-specific TCR breadth and depth were significantly higher than at day 0 and than in MenACWY recipients. Only five to seven AZD1222 recipients were SARS-CoV-2 seropositive at baseline, limiting conclusions about previously exposed vaccinees. No day 14 peak-response samples were available, so repertoires were characterized only after the peak T cell response. The 56-69-year group was small, and its depth increase did not reach significance, likely because of low power.

As for this clone: Its antigen is still unknown. No per-base quality is available; no much larger clone lies one base away.

This specimen's time point label, interpreted: baseline before first vaccination. Samples from vaccinated people were obtained from the UK trials COV001 and COV002, which included a single-blind randomized controlled phase 2/3 trial of AZD1222 (ChAdOx1 nCoV-19) in healthy adults. For TCRbeta chain sequencing, PBMC samples from trial participants were taken at day 0 and at day 28 after the second dose. The CDR3 regions of human TCRbeta chains were subjected to immunosequencing. As for the original processing: Repertoire TCRs were checked for matches against a reference library of SARS-CoV-2-specific TCRs that had been generated using the MIRA antigen-specificity platform. Breadth was defined as the fraction of unique TCRs that were SARS-CoV-2-associated. Depth was defined as the fraction of total T cells that were SARS-CoV-2-associated. Each spike-specific TCR was assigned to its reactive spike region and to a CD4 or CD8 class using the MIRA data. Log10-transformed breadth and depth values were compared by one-way ANOVA with Sidak's multiple comparisons tests. TCRdb took over this immuneACCESS table, retaining in-frame rearrangements with V and J assigned. Such tables are incomplete; in checked studies, under half of the missing clones stem from an unresolved V gene, and the remainder is unexplained. The DNA gave D and trimming, while V, J and clone size come from that table. The sample table lists just under 100,000 clones, about 88% of them with a count of one. The leading ten clones occupy less than 3.5% of the sample.

Including the terminal cysteine and phenylalanine, the CDR3 comprises 17 residues. Here the CDR3 DNA is all that survives: 51 bases in frame from base 1. The germline V gene (reference sequence) yields GTSNPN for CDR1 and SVGIG for CDR2. Compared with germline, V lacks 1 base and J lacks 3 bases; bases without a gene match: 11. The origin of this receptor is an adult in good health. The sequence is built from TRBV30 and TRBJ2-2, and TRBD2 matches 7 of the central bases. This specimen consisted of peripheral blood, obtained on day 0 of AZD1222 vaccination. In nucleotide form, the sequence is TGTGCCTGGAGTGGGGATGGGGAGCGGGGCCACACCGGGGAGCTGTTTTTT. Its product reads: CAWSGDGERGHTGELFF.